This T cell receptor (beta chain) was recorded in a study of regulatory T cells in long-lasting Graves disease. This clonotype was counted ten times or more. No antigen is known for it. J lost 6 bases, V lost 6 bases, and 13 bases had no gene match. This CDR3 comprises 16 residues. Germline CDR1 is DFQATT and CDR2 is SNEGSKA (reference sequence). The study, taken as a whole, reports: Authors noted too few samples as a limitation.

Time point given: newly diagnosed GD, antithyroid drugs for less than 3 months. The authors made the TCR library using RNA they extracted from PBMCs. Researchers made TCR beta libraries by using iRepertoire HTBI primers and running Arm-PCR on CDR3 regions. MiXCR, applied by TCRdb to the multiplex PCR reads, yields one record per CDR3 protein. The sample records hundreds of thousands of distinct CDR3 sequences, roughly 15% being singletons. These data also formed part of another study, on T cells in Graves' hyperthyroidism and ophthalmopathy. From that second work: First-round RT-PCR targeting the TCR CDR3 was performed with the HTBI primer set.

This specimen consisted of peripheral blood mononuclear cells (PBMCs), obtained at new diagnosis, from a patient treated with antithyroid drugs. The receptor comes from a woman aged 35-60 years with Graves disease. The V call is TRBV20-1, the J call TRBJ2-3; the match to TRBD2 covers 12 bases. CDR3 in DNA: TGCAGTGCAGTCTTAGGGGCTAGCGGGGGGGTCGATACGCAGTATTTT. Translating gives CSAVLGASGGVDTQYF.